What follows are 12 T cell receptor beta chains derived from one specimen sequenced in a study of STAT5B mutations in CD4+ large granular lymphocyte leukemia. Only in-frame clones appear in the TCRdb table, and some are missing; sequencing was by immunoSEQ multiplex PCR. The table has more than 25,000 clones, around 78% seen once. Sample: CD4+ T cells from blood buffy coats. Receptors were obtained from a human donor in good health.

The chain uses TRBV5-1 and TRBJ2-5, with D perhaps TRBD1 (5 bases). Germline V gives CDR1 SGHRS, CDR2 YFSETQ. Trimming cost V 2 bases and J 5 bases, with 13 bases left between them. The CDR3 is 14 amino acids. Here the CDR3 DNA reads TGCGCCAGCAGCTTAGGGGATGGGGTTGAGACCCAGTACTTC. Amino acids: CASSLGDGVETQYF. Full variable domain (rest looked up from reference TRBV5-1 and TRBJ2-5): KAGVTQTPRYLIKTRGQQVTLSCSPISGHRSVSWYQQTPGQGLQFLFEYFSETQRNKGNFPGRFSGRQFSNSRSEMNVSTLELGDSALYLCASSLGDGVETQYFGPGTRLLVL.

This CDR3 reads CASSLEGPYTDTQYF. The DNA of the CDR3 is TGCGCCAGCAGCTTAGAGGGACCTTACACAGATACGCAGTATTTT. J is TRBJ2-3 and V is TRBV5-1; tentatively, D is TRBD1 or TRBD2 (5 bases each). V dropped 2 bases and J dropped 2 bases, with 12 bases sitting between them. The CDR3 loop spans 15 amino acids. Germline V CDR1 and CDR2: SGHRS, YFSETQ.

The chain couples TRBV5-3 to TRBJ2-6, with D possibly being TRBD1 (5 bases). TRBV5-3 is classed as an ORF, of uncertain function. Trimming shortened V by 8 bases and J by 4 bases, and 16 bases separated the two germline ends. The CDR3 totals 15 residues. CDR3 coding DNA: TGTGCCAGCAGCGCTCAGGGATGGGGGGCCAACGTCCTGACTTTC. Translated, it gives CASSAQGWGANVLTF.

V is TRBV6-4 and J is TRBJ2-7; tentatively, D is TRBD2 (6 bases). CDR1 and CDR2 from the germline V gene are MRHNA and SNTAGT. This CDR3 is 16 amino acids long. Trimming took 7 bases from V and 6 from J, leaving 25 bases between them. DNA for the CDR3: TGTGCCAGCACCCTTCCGCGGGGTTTTTTCGTCGCCGAGCAGTACTTC. It is translated as CASTLPRGFFVAEQYF.

The CDR3 DNA follows: TGTGCCAGCAGTTTCGGGGGGGGCGGTCAGCCCCAGCATTTT. Protein: CASSFGGGGQPQHF. This rearrangement joins TRBV27 to TRBJ1-5, with a tentative D call TRBD1 (6 bases). The CDR3 covers 14 residues. Germline V CDR1 and CDR2: MNHEY, SMNVEV (reference sequence). The V end lost 3 bases, the J end lost 6 bases, and 12 bases lay between the germline ends.

This clone has only one observation. The gene calls are TRBV4-2 and TRBJ2-5; tentatively, D is TRBD2 (5 bases). CDR1 and CDR2 from the germline V gene are LGHNA and YNFKEQ. This CDR3 has 17 residues. With 1 base removed from V and 0 bases from J, the gap between germline ends came to 15 bases. The CDR3 nucleotides are TGTGCCAGCAGCCAAGTGTCGACTACTATGTACCAAGAGACCCAGTACTTC. It specifies CASSQVSTTMYQETQYF.

The genes are TRBV28 and TRBJ2-1; 8 bases fit TRBD1. After removal of 7 bases from V and 2 bases from J, the junction contained 13 bases not matched to a gene. The CDR3 loop spans 17 amino acids. Germline V lookup: CDR1 MDHEN, CDR2 SYDVKM. CDR3 residues: CASKNTQGEVPYNEQFF. Written as DNA, the CDR3 is TGTGCCAGCAAAAATACACAGGGGGAGGTCCCCTACAATGAGCAGTTCTTC.

The V call is TRBV5-1, the J call TRBJ2-4, with a weak D call TRBD2 (6 bases). The germline V and J ends were trimmed by 0 bases and 3 bases, with 10 bases remaining between them. Per the germline V gene, CDR1 is SGHRS and CDR2 is YFSETQ. The CDR3 totals 15 residues. The chain's CDR3 is CASSLGLEGKNIQYF. The CDR3 DNA reads as TGCGCCAGCAGCTTGGGACTAGAGGGCAAAAACATTCAGTACTTC.

This clone has only a few counts. The rearrangement uses TRBV2 and TRBJ2-2; D not resolved. The V end lost 9 bases, the J end lost 0 bases, and 11 bases lay between the germline ends. The V gene's germline CDR1 is SNHLY and CDR2 FYNNEI. The CDR3 has 14 residues. CDR3 residues: CASMAPANTGELFF. CDR3 nucleotide sequence: TGTGCCAGTATGGCGCCGGCGAACACCGGGGAGCTGTTTTTT.

The sample holds one count of this clone. This chain links TRBV2 with TRBJ2-2, with TRBD1 identical over 8 bases. Germline CDR1 SNHLY, CDR2 FYNNEI. The CDR3 is 16 amino acids. V trimming: 7 bases; J trimming: 7 bases; junction bases outside the gene matches: 14. The CDR3 sequence: CASTEDRVLSRGELFF. As DNA, the CDR3 is TGTGCCAGCACCGAGGACAGGGTCCTATCTCGCGGGGAGCTGTTTTTT.

The gene calls are TRBV15 and TRBJ1-2, with unresolved D. Germline CDR1 reads LNHNV; CDR2 reads YYDKDF (reference sequence). The CDR3 runs to 13 residues. V dropped 4 bases and J dropped 3 bases, with 9 bases sitting between them. The CDR3 DNA is TGTGCCACCAGCATCTGGGGTTACTATGGCTACACCTTC. This translates into CATSIWGYYGYTF.

The V and J genes are TRBV11-2 and TRBJ1-3; D possibly corresponds to TRBD1 (6 bases). CDR3 size: 14 residues. The germline V and J ends were trimmed by 2 bases and 3 bases, with 8 bases remaining between them. Germline lookup yields CDR1 SGHAT and CDR2 FQNNGV. The CDR3 DNA sequence: TGTGCCAGCAGCTTAAACAGGGATGGAAACACCATATATTTT. It specifies CASSLNRDGNTIYF.